The source of this T cell receptor beta chain is a study of T cell responses to AZD1222 COVID-19 vaccine. Assay: immunoSEQ multiplex PCR; the TCRdb copy retains only in-frame clones and omits some. The sample lists about 76,000 clones, around nine tenths occurring once. This CDR3 contains 11 residues. Germline V gene sequence: CDR1 SQVTM, CDR2 ANQGSEA. The ends were cut back, 3 bases at V and 9 bases at J, with 9 bases in the middle. The sequences come from peripheral blood, collected on day 0 of AZD1222 vaccination. The chain couples TRBV29-1 to TRBJ2-1; D remains unclear. This TCR derives from an adult in good health. CDR3 DNA sequence: TGCAGCGTTGATGGTAGTGGTGAGCAGTTCTTC. Protein sequence: CSVDGSGEQFF.